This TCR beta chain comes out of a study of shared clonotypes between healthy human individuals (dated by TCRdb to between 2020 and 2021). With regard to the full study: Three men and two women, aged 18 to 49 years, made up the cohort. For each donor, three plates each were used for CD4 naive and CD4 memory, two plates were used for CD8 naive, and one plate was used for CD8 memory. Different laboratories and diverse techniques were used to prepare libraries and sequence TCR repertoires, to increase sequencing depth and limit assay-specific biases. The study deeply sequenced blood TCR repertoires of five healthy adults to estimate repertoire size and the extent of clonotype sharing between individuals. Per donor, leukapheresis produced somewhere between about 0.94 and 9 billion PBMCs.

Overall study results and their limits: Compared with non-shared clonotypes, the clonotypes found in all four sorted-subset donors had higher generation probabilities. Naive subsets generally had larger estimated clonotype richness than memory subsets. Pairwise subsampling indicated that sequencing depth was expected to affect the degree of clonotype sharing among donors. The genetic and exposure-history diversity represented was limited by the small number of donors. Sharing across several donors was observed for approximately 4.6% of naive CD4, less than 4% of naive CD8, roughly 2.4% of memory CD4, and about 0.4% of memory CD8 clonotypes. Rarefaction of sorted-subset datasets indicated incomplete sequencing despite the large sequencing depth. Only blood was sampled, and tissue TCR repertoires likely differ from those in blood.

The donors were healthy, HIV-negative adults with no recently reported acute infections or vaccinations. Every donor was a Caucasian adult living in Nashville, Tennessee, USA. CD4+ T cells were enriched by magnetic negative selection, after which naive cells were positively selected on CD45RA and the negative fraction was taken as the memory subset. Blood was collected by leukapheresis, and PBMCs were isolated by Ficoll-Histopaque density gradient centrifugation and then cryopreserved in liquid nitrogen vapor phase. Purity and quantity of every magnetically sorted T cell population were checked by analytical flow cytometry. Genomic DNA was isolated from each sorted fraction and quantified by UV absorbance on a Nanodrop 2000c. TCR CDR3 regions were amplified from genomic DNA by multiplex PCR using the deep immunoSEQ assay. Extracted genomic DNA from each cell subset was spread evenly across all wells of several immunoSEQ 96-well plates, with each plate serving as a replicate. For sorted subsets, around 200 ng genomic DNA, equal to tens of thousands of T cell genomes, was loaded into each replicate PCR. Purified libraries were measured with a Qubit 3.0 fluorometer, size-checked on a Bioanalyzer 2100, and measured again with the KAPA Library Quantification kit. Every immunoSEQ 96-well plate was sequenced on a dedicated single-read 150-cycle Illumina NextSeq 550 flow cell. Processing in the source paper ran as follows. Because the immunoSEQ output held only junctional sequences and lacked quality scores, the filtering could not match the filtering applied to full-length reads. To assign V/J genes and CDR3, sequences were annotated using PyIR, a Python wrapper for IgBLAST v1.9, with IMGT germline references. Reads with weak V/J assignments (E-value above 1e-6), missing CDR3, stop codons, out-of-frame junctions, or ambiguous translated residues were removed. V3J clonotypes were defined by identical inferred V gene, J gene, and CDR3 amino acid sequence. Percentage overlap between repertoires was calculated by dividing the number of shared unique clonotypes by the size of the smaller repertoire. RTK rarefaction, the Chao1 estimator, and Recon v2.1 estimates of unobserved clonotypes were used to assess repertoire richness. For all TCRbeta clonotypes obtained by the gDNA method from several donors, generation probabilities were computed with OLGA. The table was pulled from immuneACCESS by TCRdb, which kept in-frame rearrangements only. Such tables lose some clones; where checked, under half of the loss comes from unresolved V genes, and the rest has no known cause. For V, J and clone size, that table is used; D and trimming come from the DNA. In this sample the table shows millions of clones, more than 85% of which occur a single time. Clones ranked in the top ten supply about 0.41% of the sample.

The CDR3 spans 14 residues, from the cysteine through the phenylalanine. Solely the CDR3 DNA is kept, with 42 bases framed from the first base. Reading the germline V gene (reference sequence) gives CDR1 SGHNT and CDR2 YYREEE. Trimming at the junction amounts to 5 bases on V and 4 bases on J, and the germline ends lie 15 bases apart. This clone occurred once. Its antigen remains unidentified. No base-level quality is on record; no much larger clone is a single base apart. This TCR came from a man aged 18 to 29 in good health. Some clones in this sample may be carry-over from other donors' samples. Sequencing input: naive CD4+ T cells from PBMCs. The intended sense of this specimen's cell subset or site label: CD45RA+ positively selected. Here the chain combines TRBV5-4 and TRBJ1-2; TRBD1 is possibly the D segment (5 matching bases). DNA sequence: TGTGCCAGCAGTCCGGACGGGGGTGGCTATGGCTACACCTTC. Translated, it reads CASSPDGGGYGYTF.